This T cell receptor beta chain was recovered during a study of blood T cell repertoires in COVID-19. Generated by immunoSEQ multiplex PCR, the TCRdb table keeps only in-frame clones and is missing some. The sample records 150,000 or so clones, approximately 80% being singletons. Germline-derived CDR1 and CDR2 are MDHEN and SYDVKM. The CDR3 is 13 amino acids. Deletions cut 5 bases from V and 9 bases from J, with 16 bases between. Symptom resolution, clearance, or two negative PCRs marked donors in Cohort 3 as recovered. The TCR was taken from a woman aged 45-65 years who had recovered from COVID-19. The chain is built from TRBV28 and TRBJ1-2; D gene uncertain. The sample was PBMCs or T cells enriched from blood (not recorded which). CDR3 sequence: CASSVADGKSYTF. CDR3 DNA: TGTGCCAGCAGTGTAGCGGATGGAAAAAGCTACACCTTC.